This T cell receptor beta chain was documented in a study of CD8+CD57+ T cells in acquired aplastic anemia. Background on the study: Sorted CD4+ plus CD8+ cells gave DNA averaging roughly 3.5 ug. The average read count for CD4+ cells in healthy donors was around 9.9 million. Whole-study results and caveats: About 30 CD8+ CDR3 sequences occurred in both the patients and the controls.

This clonotype has at least ten counts. Its specificity is unknown. Using genomic DNA as the template, TCR beta VDJ and CDR3 profiling was carried out. TCRdb used MiXCR to reprocess the reads, holding one entry per CDR3 protein. Of about 210,000 distinct CDR3 sequences listed, under 65% are singletons. This CDR3 region has 12 residues. CDR1 is SGDLS, CDR2 YYNGEE, per germline. V was cut by 6 bases and J by 3 bases, with 10 bases left in between. This sequence originates from a human donor in good health. The specimen sequenced was sorted CD4+, CD8+, or CD8+CD57+ T cells (not recorded which) from PBMCs. This chain joins TRBV9 and TRBJ2-7; D is undetermined. DNA for the CDR3: TGTGCCAGCACTTCAAATGGCTACGAGCAGTACTTC. Translation: CASTSNGYEQYF.